The T cell receptor (beta chain) described here comes from a study of blood T cell repertoires in COVID-19. Overall study context: Sites in the United States, Italy and Spain provided acute and convalescent COVID-19 samples. Sources were T cells, B-cell-depleted T cells, or PBMCs; the material itself was cDNA or gDNA.

In the original processing: Nucleated cell counts were estimated from reference gene primer amplification. Using immunoSEQ multiplex PCR, the repertoire was profiled, and TCRdb retains in-frame clones only, with some absent. V, J and clone size derive from that table, while D and trimming were established from the DNA sequence. Altogether roughly 40,000 clones are present, 80% to 90% being singletons, with the ten largest covering roughly 5%. The source material was peripheral blood. This TCR came from a man aged 35-49 years with active COVID-19.

CDR3 amino acids: CASSHGTRVFGWSSYEQYF. CDR3 bases: TGTGCCAGCAGCCACGGGACAAGGGTTTTCGGCTGGAGCTCCTACGAGCAGTACTTC. The chain recombines TRBV3-1 (or the pseudogene TRBV3-2) with TRBJ2-7; D perhaps matches TRBD1 (6 bases). Looked up from germline, CDR1 is LGHDT and CDR2 is YNNKEL (reference sequence). CDR3 size: 19 residues. Trimming took 3 bases from V and 0 from J, leaving 24 bases between them.